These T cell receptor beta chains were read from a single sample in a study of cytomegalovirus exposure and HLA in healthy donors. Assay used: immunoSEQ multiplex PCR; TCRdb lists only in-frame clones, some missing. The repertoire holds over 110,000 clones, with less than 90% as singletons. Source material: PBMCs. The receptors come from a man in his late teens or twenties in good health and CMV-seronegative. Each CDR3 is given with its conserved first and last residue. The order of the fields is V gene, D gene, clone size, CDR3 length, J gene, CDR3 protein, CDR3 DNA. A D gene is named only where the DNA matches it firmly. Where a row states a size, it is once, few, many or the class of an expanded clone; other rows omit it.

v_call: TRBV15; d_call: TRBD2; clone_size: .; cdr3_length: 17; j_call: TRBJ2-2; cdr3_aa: CATSSPGTGTNGGELFF; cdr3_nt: TGTGCCACCAGCAGTCCCGGGACCGGGACTAACGGCGGGGAGCTGTTTTTT
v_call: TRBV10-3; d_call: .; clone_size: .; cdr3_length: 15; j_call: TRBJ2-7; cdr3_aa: CAISGRQESSYEQYF; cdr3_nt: TGTGCCATCAGTGGCCGACAGGAGAGCTCCTACGAGCAGTACTTC
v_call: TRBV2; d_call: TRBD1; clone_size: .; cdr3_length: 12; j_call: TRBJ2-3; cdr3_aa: CASSGTGVQEYF; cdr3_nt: TGTGCCAGCAGTGGTACAGGGGTACAAGAGTATTTT
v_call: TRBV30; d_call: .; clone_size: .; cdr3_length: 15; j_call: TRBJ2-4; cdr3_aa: CAWTGIDVAKNIQYF; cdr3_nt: TGTGCCTGGACAGGGATCGACGTAGCCAAAAACATTCAGTACTTC
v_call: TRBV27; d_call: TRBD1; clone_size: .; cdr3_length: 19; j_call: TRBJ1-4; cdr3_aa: CASSLIRGTGSLPNEKLFF; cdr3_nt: TGTGCCAGCAGTTTGATCCGGGGGACAGGCTCCCTTCCTAATGAAAAACTGTTTTTT
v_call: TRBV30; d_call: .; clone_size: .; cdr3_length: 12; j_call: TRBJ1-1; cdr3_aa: CAWSVLNTEAFF; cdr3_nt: TGTGCCTGGAGTGTCCTAAACACTGAAGCTTTCTTT
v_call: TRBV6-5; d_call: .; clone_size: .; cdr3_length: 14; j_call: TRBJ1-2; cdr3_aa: CASEKPKEDYGYTF; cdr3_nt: TGTGCCAGTGAAAAGCCGAAGGAGGACTATGGCTACACCTTC
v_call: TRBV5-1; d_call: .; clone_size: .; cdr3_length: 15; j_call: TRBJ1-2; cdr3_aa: CASSLDQGIGYGYTF; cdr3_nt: TGCGCCAGCAGCTTGGACCAGGGAATAGGGTATGGCTACACCTTC
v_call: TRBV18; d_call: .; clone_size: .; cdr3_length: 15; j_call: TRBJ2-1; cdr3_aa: CASSLGESSYNEQFF; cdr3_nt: TGTGCCAGCTCTCTCGGGGAAAGCTCCTACAATGAGCAGTTCTTC
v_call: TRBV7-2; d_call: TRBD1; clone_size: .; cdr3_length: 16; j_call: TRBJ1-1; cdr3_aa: CASSPRSGGAGTEAFF; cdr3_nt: TGTGCCAGCAGCCCAAGGTCAGGGGGCGCGGGCACTGAAGCTTTCTTT
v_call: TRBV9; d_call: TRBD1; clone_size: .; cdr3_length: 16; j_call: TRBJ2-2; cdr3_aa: CASSARDRVNTGELFF; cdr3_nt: TGTGCCAGCAGCGCCCGGGACAGGGTAAACACCGGGGAGCTGTTTTTT
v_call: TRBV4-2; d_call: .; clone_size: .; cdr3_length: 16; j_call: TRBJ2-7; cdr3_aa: CASSLLKTGTGDEQYF; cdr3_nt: TGTGCCAGCAGCCTTCTCAAAACCGGGACGGGGGACGAGCAGTACTTC
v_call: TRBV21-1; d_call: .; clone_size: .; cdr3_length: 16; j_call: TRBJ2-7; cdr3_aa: CASSKAPGQDPYEQYF; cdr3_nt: TGTGCCAGCAGCAAAGCGCCCGGACAGGATCCCTACGAGCAGTACTTC
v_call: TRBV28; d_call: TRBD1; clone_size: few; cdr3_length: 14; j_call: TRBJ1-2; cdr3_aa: CASTTGAVGSGYTF; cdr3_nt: TGTGCCAGCACCACAGGGGCGGTAGGCAGTGGCTACACCTTC
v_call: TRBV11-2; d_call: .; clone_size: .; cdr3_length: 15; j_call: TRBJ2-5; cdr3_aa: CASSHIPRDQETQYF; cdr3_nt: TGTGCCAGCAGCCACATACCCAGGGACCAAGAGACCCAGTACTTC
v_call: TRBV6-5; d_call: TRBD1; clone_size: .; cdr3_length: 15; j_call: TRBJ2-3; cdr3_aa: CASSLPGQGTDTQYF; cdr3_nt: TGTGCCAGCAGTTTACCGGGACAGGGGACAGATACGCAGTATTTT
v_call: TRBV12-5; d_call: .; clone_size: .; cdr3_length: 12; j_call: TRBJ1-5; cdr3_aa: CASRLSNQPQHF; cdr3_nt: TGTGCTAGTCGGTTAAGCAATCAGCCCCAGCATTTT
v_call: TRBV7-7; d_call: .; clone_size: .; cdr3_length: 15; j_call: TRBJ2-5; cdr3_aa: CASSSSRASGETQYF; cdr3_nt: TGTGCCAGCAGCTCCTCAAGAGCATCCGGAGAGACCCAGTACTTC
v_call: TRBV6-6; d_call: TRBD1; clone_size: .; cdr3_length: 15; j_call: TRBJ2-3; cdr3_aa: CASVHRGQGTDTQYF; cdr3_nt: TGTGCCAGCGTACACAGGGGGCAGGGCACAGATACGCAGTATTTT
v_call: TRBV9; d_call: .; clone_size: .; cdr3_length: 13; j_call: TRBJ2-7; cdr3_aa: CASSVGGGLEQYF; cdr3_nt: TGTGCCAGCAGTGTTGGAGGCGGACTGGAGCAGTACTTC
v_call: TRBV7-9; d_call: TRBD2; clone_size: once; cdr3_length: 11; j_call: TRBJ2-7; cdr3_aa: CASSLGREWYF; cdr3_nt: TGTGCCAGCAGCTTGGGGCGGGAGTGGTACTTC
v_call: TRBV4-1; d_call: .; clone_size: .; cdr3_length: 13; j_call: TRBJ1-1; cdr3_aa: CASSHLRGTEAFF; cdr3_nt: TGCGCCAGCAGCCATCTAAGGGGCACTGAAGCTTTCTTT